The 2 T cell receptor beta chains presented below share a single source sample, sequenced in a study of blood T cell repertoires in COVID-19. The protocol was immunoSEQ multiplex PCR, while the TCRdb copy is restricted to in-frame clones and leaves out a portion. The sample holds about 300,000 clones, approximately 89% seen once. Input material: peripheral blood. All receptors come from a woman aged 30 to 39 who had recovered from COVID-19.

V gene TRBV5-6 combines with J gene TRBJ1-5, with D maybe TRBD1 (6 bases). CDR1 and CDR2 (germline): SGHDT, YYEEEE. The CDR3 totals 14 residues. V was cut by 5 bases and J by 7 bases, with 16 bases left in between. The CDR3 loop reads CASRLGPRGQPQHF. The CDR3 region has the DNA TGTGCCAGCAGGCTTGGTCCCAGGGGACAGCCCCAGCATTTT.

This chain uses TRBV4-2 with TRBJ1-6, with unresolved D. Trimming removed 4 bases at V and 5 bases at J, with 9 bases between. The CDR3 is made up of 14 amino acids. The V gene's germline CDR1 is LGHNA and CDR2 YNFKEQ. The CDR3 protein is CASSPWADNSPLHF. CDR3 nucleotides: TGTGCCAGCAGCCCGTGGGCTGATAATTCACCCCTCCACTTT.